These T cell receptor beta chains were read from a single sample in a study of blood T cells in healthy people across ages. TCRdb analysed the 5' RACE reads with MiXCR anew, one entry per CDR3 protein. This sample has roughly 800,000 distinct CDR3 sequences, with 25% found just once. This sample also appeared in a second study, on T cells of mothers and their children.

Sequencing was performed on blood. These TCRs come from a boy aged 5-17 years in good health. The CDR3 runs from the conserved cysteine through the conserved F or W. D genes are given only for firm matches. Size is stated for part of the rows, as once, few or many counts, or as a class when the clone is expanded.

d_call	clone_size	j_call	v_call	cdr3_nt	cdr3_aa
.	.	TRBJ2-3	TRBV7-9	TGTGCCAGCAGCTTAGGCTCCAGTTCGATCGCAGATACGCAGTATTTT	CASSLGSSSIADTQYF
.	.	TRBJ2-4	TRBV6-2/TRBV6-3	TGTGCCAGCAGTAGCGACAGTAATCTAGCCAAAAACATTCAGTACTTC	CASSSDSNLAKNIQYF
TRBD1	.	TRBJ1-1	TRBV6-1	TGTGCCAGCAGGCAACAGGGGGCGAGTGCGATGAACACTGAAGCTTTCTTT	CASRQQGASAMNTEAFF
.	.	TRBJ1-5	TRBV5-4	TGTGCCAGCACCGTGATGGGGGGAGATCAGCCCCAGCATTTT	CASTVMGGDQPQHF
.	.	TRBJ2-7	TRBV3-1	TGTGCCAGCAGCCAAGATACGGACCCCTACGAGCAGTACTTC	CASSQDTDPYEQYF
TRBD2	.	TRBJ2-7	TRBV5-5	TGTGCCAGCAGCTTTAGCGGGGGGATCCACGAGCAGTACTTC	CASSFSGGIHEQYF
.	.	TRBJ1-2	TRBV7-2	TGTGCCAGCAGCTTGTCTTGGTTTGGCTACACCTTC	CASSLSWFGYTF
TRBD1	.	TRBJ1-2	TRBV10-3	TGTGCCATCAGGCTGCCCCGACAGGGCGACTATGGCTACACCTTC	CAIRLPRQGDYGYTF
.	.	TRBJ1-6	TRBV12-3/TRBV12-4	TGTGCCAGCAGTGCCGGGACTACATGGCCACCCCTCCACTTT	CASSAGTTWPPLHF
.	.	TRBJ2-1	TRBV20-1	TGCAGTGCTAGTAGGTCTAGCGCCCACAATGAGCAGTTCTTC	CSASRSSAHNEQFF
.	.	TRBJ2-5	TRBV12-3/TRBV12-4	TGTGCCAGCACCATGTCGTCCCCTATAAGAGAGACCCAGTACTTC	CASTMSSPIRETQYF
.	few	TRBJ2-1	TRBV4-3	TGCGCCAGCAGCCAAGCAGGGACCAATGAGCAGTTCTTC	CASSQAGTNEQFF
TRBD2	many	TRBJ2-1	TRBV24-1	TGTGCCACCAGTGATAAGCGGGAGATCGATGAGCAGTTCTTC	CATSDKREIDEQFF
TRBD2	.	TRBJ2-1	TRBV28	TGTGCCAGCAAGACTAGCGGGATAAACAATGAGCAGTTCTTC	CASKTSGINNEQFF
.	.	TRBJ2-1	TRBV7-2	TGTGCCAGCAGCTCATCGGTGGCCGTCCGTTTCTTC	CASSSSVAVRFF
.	few	TRBJ2-7	TRBV29-1	TGCAGCGTTGAAGGAGAGGGCAGGGAGCAGTACTTC	CSVEGEGREQYF
.	few	TRBJ2-1	TRBV29-1	TGCAGCGTTGCAGGAGGAGAACGGTCTTCCTACAATGAGCAGTTCTTC	CSVAGGERSSYNEQFF
TRBD1	.	TRBJ1-2	TRBV6-2/TRBV6-3	TGTGCCAGCAGTGTGACAGGGGAGGATGGCTACACCTTC	CASSVTGEDGYTF
TRBD1	.	TRBJ2-5	TRBV10-3	TGTGCCACAGGGGGATCAGAGACCCAGTACTTC	CATGGSETQYF
.	.	TRBJ2-1	TRBV11-3	TGTGCCAGCAGCTTAGACGGTTTTAAGCAGTTCTTC	CASSLDGFKQFF
.	.	TRBJ2-6	TRBV24-1	TGTGCCACCAGTGACCCAAGATCTGGGGCCAACGTCCTGACTTTC	CATSDPRSGANVLTF
.	few	TRBJ1-2	TRBV7-3	TGTGCCAGCAGCTTGAATCCTAACTATGGCTACACCTTC	CASSLNPNYGYTF
.	.	TRBJ1-5	TRBV6-1	TGTGCCAGCAGTGAACAGGGTACTCAGCCCCAGCATTTT	CASSEQGTQPQHF
.	.	TRBJ2-1	TRBV20-1	TGCAGTGCTAGGTTATACGACCCTGAGCAGTTCTTC	CSARLYDPEQFF
.	.	TRBJ2-1	TRBV29-1	TGCAGCGCCGGGCAGGGGTACCCCAATGAGCAGTTCTTC	CSAGQGYPNEQFF
.	few	TRBJ2-3	TRBV4-2	TGTGCCAGCAGCCAAGATCTAAGCGGCGGGCCTCGCGCAGATACGCAGTATTTT	CASSQDLSGGPRADTQYF
.	few	TRBJ2-2	TRBV5-1	TGCGCCAGCAGCCGAAGGGGGGGCACGGACACCGGGGAGCTGTTTTTT	CASSRRGGTDTGELFF
TRBD1	.	TRBJ2-7	TRBV5-6	TGTGCCAGCAGCTTCGGACGGACAGGGGGCTACGAGCAGTACTTC	CASSFGRTGGYEQYF
.	.	TRBJ2-7	TRBV6-2/TRBV6-3	TGTGCCAGCAGTTCACCGGCTAATATCTACGAGCAGTACTTC	CASSSPANIYEQYF
.	few	TRBJ2-1	TRBV5-1	TGCGCCAGCAGCTTAGAACAGGTGATCTACAATGAGCAGTTCTTC	CASSLEQVIYNEQFF
.	few	TRBJ2-1	TRBV20-1	TGCAGTGCTAGGAGTGGAGGAGTCCCGGGGAACTACAATGAGCAGTTCTTC	CSARSGGVPGNYNEQFF
.	.	TRBJ2-7	TRBV12-3/TRBV12-4	TGTGCCAGCAGACGGGACTCCTACTACGAGCAGTACTTC	CASRRDSYYEQYF
TRBD2	few	TRBJ2-1	TRBV7-2	TGTGCCAGCAGCTTTCCGGGACTACATCACAATGAGCAGTTCTTC	CASSFPGLHHNEQFF
TRBD1	.	TRBJ1-2	TRBV12-3/TRBV12-4	TGTGCCAGCAGTTCAGGGGGCCGGGGTAATTACTATGGCTACACCTTC	CASSSGGRGNYYGYTF
.	few	TRBJ1-2	TRBV28	TGTGCCAGCAGTTCCGGGGACATCTTCTATGGCTACACCTTC	CASSSGDIFYGYTF
TRBD2	many	TRBJ2-7	TRBV29-1	TGCAGCGTTGAGCCGGCGGGAGTTAGCGAGCAGTACTTC	CSVEPAGVSEQYF
.	.	TRBJ2-1	TRBV7-2	TGCGCCAGCAGCCTCACAGTTTACTCCTACAATGAGCAGTTCTTC	CASSLTVYSYNEQFF
.	.	TRBJ2-1	TRBV11-2	TGTGCCAGCAGCTTAGGGGGGAATTTGAATGAGCAGTTCTTC	CASSLGGNLNEQFF
.	.	TRBJ2-5	TRBV3-1	TGTGCCAGCAGCCAAGATTTGACTACAGAGACCCAGTACTTC	CASSQDLTTETQYF
.	.	TRBJ2-1	TRBV5-1	TGCGCCAGCAGCCAGGGGGGGGACACCTACAATGAGCAGTTCTTC	CASSQGGDTYNEQFF
.	few	TRBJ2-7	TRBV7-8	TGTGCCAGCAGCTTAGGCTCGGGCCCCCCTTACGAGCAGTACTTC	CASSLGSGPPYEQYF
TRBD2	few	TRBJ2-2	TRBV7-9	TGTGCCAGCAGAAACGGACTAGCGGGGTCCGACACCGGGGAGCTGTTTTTT	CASRNGLAGSDTGELFF
.	many	TRBJ2-7	TRBV4-2	TGTGCCAGCAGCCACCCCACGAGGCAGGGGACTTCCTACGAGCAGTACTTC	CASSHPTRQGTSYEQYF
TRBD1	few	TRBJ1-2	TRBV2	TGTGCCTGGTCGGACAGGGGGAACGATGGCTACACCTTC	CAWSDRGNDGYTF
.	.	TRBJ2-7	TRBV7-9	TGTGCCAGCAGCTTAGCCGGCGGCAGGGAAGGCGAGCAGTACTTC	CASSLAGGREGEQYF
.	.	TRBJ2-5	TRBV7-9	TGTGCCAGCAGCTTAGCGGGACCCGAACAGACCCAGTACTTC	CASSLAGPEQTQYF